Presented here are 18 T cell receptor beta chains from one specimen sequenced in a study of T cell changes during pregnancy in multiple sclerosis. Profiled with immunoSEQ multiplex PCR; TCRdb holds only in-frame clones, not every one. Of approximately 12,000 clones in the sample, 90% are singletons; the top ten hold around 13%. The source material was CD8+ T cells from peripheral blood mononuclear cells, sampled after pregnancy. The source of these receptors is a female donor in good health, enrolled as a control in a pregnancy study.

V and J are TRBV28 and TRBJ2-7, with TRBD2 as a possible D gene (6 bases). The CDR3 totals 14 residues. Germline values: CDR1 MDHEN, CDR2 SYDVKM. The V gene lost 4 bases and the J gene lost 0 bases, with 10 bases spanning the gap. Here the CDR3 DNA reads TGTGCCAGCAGTTGGGTGACTAGCTCCTACGAGCAGTACTTC. Translation gives CASSWVTSSYEQYF. The variable domain in full, completed from reference TRBV28 and TRBJ2-7, reads DVKVTQSSRYLVKRTGEKVFLECVQDMDHENMFWYRQDPGLGLRLIYFSYDVKMKEKGDIPEGYSVSREKKERFSLILESASTNQTSMYLCASSWVTSSYEQYFGPGTRLTVT.

This rearrangement joins TRBV27 to TRBJ1-1, with unresolved D. The V gene lost 2 bases and the J gene lost 1 base, with 5 bases spanning the gap. This CDR3 spans 13 amino acids. CDR1 MNHEY and CDR2 SMNVEV come from the germline V gene (reference sequence). The CDR3 protein is CASSLARNTEAFF. The CDR3 DNA reads TGTGCCAGCAGTTTAGCGAGGAACACTGAAGCTTTCTTT.

The chain uses TRBV6-1 and TRBJ1-5; a weak D match, TRBD1 (5 bases). The CDR3 contains 17 residues. The germline CDR1 and CDR2 sequences are MNHNS and SASEGT. With 2 bases removed from V and 3 bases from J, the gap between germline ends came to 17 bases. The CDR3 reads CASSESRGKFDNQPQHF. CDR3 bases: TGTGCCAGCAGTGAAAGCCGGGGGAAGTTCGACAATCAGCCCCAGCATTTT.

The rearrangement joins TRBV2 to TRBJ2-3, with D possibly TRBD2 on 6 matching bases. Germline lookup yields CDR1 SNHLY and CDR2 FYNNEI. The CDR3 spans 15 residues. With 11 bases removed from V and 2 bases from J, the gap between germline ends came to 20 bases. CDR3 loop: CASLGGAANTDTQYF. The DNA for the CDR3 is TGTGCCTCGCTGGGGGGTGCGGCTAACACAGATACGCAGTATTTT.

J is TRBJ2-3 and V is TRBV7-3, with 10 nucleotides matching TRBD2. The V segment lost 5 bases and the J segment 0 bases; nucleotides outside the gene matches: 11. CDR3 length equals 18 residues. Looked up from germline, CDR1 is SGHTA and CDR2 is FQGTGA. This CDR3 reads CASSPSSLAGVSTDTQYF. As DNA, the CDR3 is TGTGCCAGCAGCCCAAGCTCCCTAGCGGGAGTCAGCACAGATACGCAGTATTTT.

The V and J genes are TRBV7-9 and TRBJ2-1; no reliable D call. There are 12 residues in the CDR3. Germline-derived CDR1 and CDR2 are SEHNR and FQNEAQ (reference sequence). The ends were cut back, 2 bases at V and 6 bases at J, with 5 bases in the middle. The CDR3 nucleotides read TGTGCCAGCAGCTTACCGGTCAATGAGCAGTTCTTC. Translating gives CASSLPVNEQFF.

The chain combines TRBV7-6 with TRBJ1-4; no definite D call. Per the germline V gene, CDR1 is SGHVS and CDR2 is FNYEAQ. The CDR3 is 15 amino acids. The V and J ends lost 1 base and 7 bases respectively, with 13 bases between them. The CDR3 DNA reads as TGTGCCAGCAGCTTAGGAGGAGACCACACTGAAAAACTGTTTTTT. It encodes CASSLGGDHTEKLFF.

This clone was found a few times. CDR3 nucleotide sequence: TGTGCCGGGGGGACAGGGGATCTGGGTGAGCAGTACTTC. Amino acid sequence: CAGGTGDLGEQYF. The rearrangement uses TRBV6-1 and TRBJ2-7, with 10 bases fitting TRBD1. Trimming removed 11 bases from V and 7 bases from J; junction bases left unmatched: 11. Germline CDR1 MNHNS, CDR2 SASEGT. The CDR3 covers 13 residues.

The chain carries TRBV4-1 and TRBJ2-1; 12 nucleotides agree with TRBD1. V shed 4 bases and J 7 bases; nucleotides not matched to a gene: 2. CDR1 and CDR2 (germline): MGHRA, YSYEKL. The CDR3 loop spans 14 amino acids. CDR3 DNA: TGCGCCAGCAGCCCGGGACAGGGGGCGAATGAGCAGTTCTTC. Its protein is CASSPGQGANEQFF.

The rearrangement uses TRBV5-1 and TRBJ2-3; 9 positions match TRBD2. The junction had 20 bases not matched to a gene; V was cut back by 4 bases and J by 2 bases. The CDR3 runs 20 residues. The germline V gene has CDR1 SGHRS and CDR2 YFSETQ. The CDR3, as DNA: TGCGCCAGCAGCACCATTTCTCTAGCGGGGTTACAGTTATCCACAGATACGCAGTATTTT. Protein: CASSTISLAGLQLSTDTQYF.

CDR3 in amino acids: CAISYRDYEQYF. The CDR3 DNA is TGTGCCATCAGTTACAGGGACTACGAGCAGTACTTC. This sequence joins TRBV10-3 and TRBJ2-7; a possible D gene is TRBD1 (6 bases). The germline V gene encodes CDR1 ENHRY and CDR2 SYGVKD. V lost 5 bases to trimming and J lost 3 bases, with 8 bases between them. This CDR3 comprises 12 residues.

This clone was counted once. V and J are TRBV7-8 and TRBJ2-7; D perhaps matches TRBD2 (5 bases). The CDR3 consists of 17 residues. The germline V and J ends were trimmed by 1 base and 2 bases, with 18 bases remaining between them. Per germline, CDR1 SGHVS and CDR2 FQNEAQ. The CDR3 DNA follows: TGTGCCAGCAGCTTAGAAGCCGGAATAGACGGGACCTACGAGCAGTACTTC. Protein: CASSLEAGIDGTYEQYF.

The rearrangement joins TRBV29-1 to TRBJ2-2, with 12 bases matching TRBD1. The germline V gene has CDR1 SQVTM and CDR2 ANQGSEA. Trimming took 7 bases from V and 5 from J; bases not matched to a gene: 5. This CDR3 is built from 14 residues. CDR3 nucleotide sequence: TGCAGCGGGGGGACAGGGGGCGTAACCGGGGAGCTGTTTTTT. It codes for CSGGTGGVTGELFF.

The gene calls are TRBV19 and TRBJ2-7; 7 bases fit TRBD1. The germline V gene encodes CDR1 LNHDA and CDR2 SQIVND (reference sequence). V lost 11 bases to trimming and J lost 7 bases; unmatched junction nucleotides: 11. The CDR3 is made up of 12 amino acids. CDR3 bases: TGTGCCTCCTCGACAGGGCCTTATGAGCAGTACTTC. It encodes CASSTGPYEQYF. Variable domain in full (rest from reference TRBV19 and TRBJ2-7): DGGITQSPKYLFRKEGQNVTLSCEQNLNHDAMYWYRQDPGQGLRLIYYSQIVNDFQKGDIAEGYSVSREKKESFPLTVTSAQKNPTAFYLCASSTGPYEQYFGPGTRLTVT.

The chain recombines TRBV4-1 with TRBJ1-3; 9 nucleotides match TRBD1. Germline-derived CDR1 and CDR2 are MGHRA and YSYEKL. This CDR3 has 14 residues. V dropped 4 bases and J dropped 8; count of bases not matched to a gene: 6. In DNA, the CDR3 is TGCGCCAGCAGCCCCGGACAGGGGCGCTACACCATATATTTT. Translating it yields CASSPGQGRYTIYF.

CDR3 residues: CASSGTTGGGYTF. The CDR3 DNA sequence: TGTGCCAGCAGTGGGACCACCGGGGGTGGCTACACCTTC. V usage is TRBV27 and J usage is TRBJ1-2; tentative D call: TRBD1 (5 bases). Trimming removed 5 bases from V and 7 bases from J, with 14 bases in between. CDR1 is MNHEY, CDR2 SMNVEV, per germline (reference sequence). This CDR3 is 13 amino acids long.

The V call is TRBV5-1, the J call TRBJ2-7, with a weak D call TRBD2 (6 bases). The CDR3 covers 14 residues. V lost 5 bases and J lost 1, with 13 bases in between. CDR1 and CDR2 (germline): SGHRS, YFSETQ. For the CDR3, the DNA is TGCGCCAGCAGTTATGGGGGAGGATCCTACGAGCAGTACTTC. This encodes CASSYGGGSYEQYF.

This clone was found once. The chain employs TRBV27 and TRBJ1-6, with D uncertain. V gave up 3 bases and J gave up 9 bases, with 6 bases separating them. Germline loops: CDR1 MNHEY, CDR2 SMNVEV (reference sequence). The CDR3 has 12 amino acids. CDR3 sequence: CASSFYGSPLHF. CDR3 nucleotides: TGTGCCAGCAGTTTTTACGGTTCACCCCTCCACTTT.